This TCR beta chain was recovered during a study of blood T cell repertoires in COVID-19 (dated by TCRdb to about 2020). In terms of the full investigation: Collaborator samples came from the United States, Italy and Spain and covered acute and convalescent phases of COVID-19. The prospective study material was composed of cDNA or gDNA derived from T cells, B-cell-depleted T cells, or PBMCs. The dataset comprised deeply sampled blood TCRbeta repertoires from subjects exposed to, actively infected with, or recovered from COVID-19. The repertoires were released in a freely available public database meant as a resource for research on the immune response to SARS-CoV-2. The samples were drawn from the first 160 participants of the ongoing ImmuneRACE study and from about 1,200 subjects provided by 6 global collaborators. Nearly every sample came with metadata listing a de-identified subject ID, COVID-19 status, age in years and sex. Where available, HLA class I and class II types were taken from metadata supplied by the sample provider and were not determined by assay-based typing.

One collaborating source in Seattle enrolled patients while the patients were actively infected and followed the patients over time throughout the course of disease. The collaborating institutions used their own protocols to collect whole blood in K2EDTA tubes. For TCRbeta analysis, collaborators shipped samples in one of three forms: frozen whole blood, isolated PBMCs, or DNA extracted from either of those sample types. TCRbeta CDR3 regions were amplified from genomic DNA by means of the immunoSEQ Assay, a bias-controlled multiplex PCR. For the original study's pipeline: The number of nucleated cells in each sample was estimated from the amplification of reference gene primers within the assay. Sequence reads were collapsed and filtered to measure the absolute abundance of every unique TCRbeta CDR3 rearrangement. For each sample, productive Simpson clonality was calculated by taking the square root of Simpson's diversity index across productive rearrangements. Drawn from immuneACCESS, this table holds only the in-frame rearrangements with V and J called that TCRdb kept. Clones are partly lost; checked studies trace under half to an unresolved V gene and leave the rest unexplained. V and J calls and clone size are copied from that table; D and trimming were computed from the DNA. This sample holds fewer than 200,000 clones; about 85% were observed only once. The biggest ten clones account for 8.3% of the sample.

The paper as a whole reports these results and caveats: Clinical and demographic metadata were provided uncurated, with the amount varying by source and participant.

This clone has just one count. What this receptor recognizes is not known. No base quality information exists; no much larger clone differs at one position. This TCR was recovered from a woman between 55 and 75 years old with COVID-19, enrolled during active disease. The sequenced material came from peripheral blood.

CDR3 loop: CASSASGLTEAFF. The DNA is TGTGCCAGCAGTGCTTCGGGACTCACTGAAGCTTTCTTT. The rearrangement combines TRBV2 with TRBJ1-1, and TRBD1 may be the D gene, going by 5 matching bases. From the germline V gene, CDR1 is SNHLY and CDR2 is FYNNEI. From the cysteine up to the phenylalanine, the CDR3 has a length of 13 residues. Only the CDR3 DNA stays, 39 bases, in frame from base 1. The germline ends are 10 bases apart after V is trimmed by 4 bases and J by 4 bases.